These 6 T cell receptor beta chains originate from one sample sequenced in a study of beta chain features in type 1 diabetes. The isolated RNA, all of it, was reverse transcribed, so expressed TCRB transcripts were what got sequenced. Produced via immunoSEQ multiplex PCR; TCRdb's table is partial and in-frame only. The table has about 330,000 clones, about 10% seen once. The material sequenced was naive CD4+ T cells from blood. These receptors were obtained from a woman aged 25-40 years in good health.

This chain uses TRBV9 with TRBJ2-3, with 10 bases fitting TRBD1. This CDR3 comprises 15 residues. J gave up 4 bases and V 4 bases, and 6 bases lay outside the gene matches. Germline-derived CDR1 and CDR2 are SGDLS and YYNGEE. Written as DNA, the CDR3 is TGTGCCAGCAGCAAGCGACAGGGGGCTGCAGATACGCAGTATTTT. Residues: CASSKRQGAADTQYF.

The CDR3 sequence is CASSWAGVSEQYF. The CDR3 nucleotides read TGTGCCAGCAGTTGGGCGGGAGTGTCCGAGCAGTACTTC. The rearrangement uses TRBV27 and TRBJ2-7, with 7 bases matching TRBD2. The germline V gene has CDR1 MNHEY and CDR2 SMNVEV (reference sequence). Trimming took 4 bases from V and 6 from J; bases not matched to a gene: 6. This CDR3 region has 13 residues.

J is TRBJ2-7 and V is TRBV6-5; tentative D call: TRBD1 (5 bases). Per germline, CDR1 MNHEY and CDR2 SVGAGI. Between the trimmed V and J ends, which lost 6 bases and 3 bases, there was a span of 18 bases. The CDR3 consists of 15 residues. The CDR3 DNA reads TGTGCCAGCAGCCCGTCCTCCGACAGTTTCTACGAGCAGTACTTC. It specifies CASSPSSDSFYEQYF.

V gene TRBV9 combines with J gene TRBJ1-1, with D possibly TRBD1 on 6 matching bases. The CDR3 is 15 amino acids. The V gene lost 0 bases and the J gene lost 2 bases, with 11 bases spanning the gap. Germline lookup yields CDR1 SGDLS and CDR2 YYNGEE. Here the CDR3 reads CASSVEARGNTEAFF. CDR3 DNA sequence: TGTGCCAGCAGCGTAGAGGCCAGGGGAAACACTGAAGCTTTCTTT.

V usage is TRBV19 and J usage is TRBJ1-1; perhaps TRBD1 as D (5 bases). Germline CDR1 and CDR2: LNHDA and SQIVND (reference sequence). Trimming took off 4 bases at V and 7 bases at J, with 7 bases between the two ends. The CDR3 loop spans 11 amino acids. The CDR3: CASSTRGEAFF. The CDR3 DNA reads as TGTGCCAGTAGTACAAGGGGTGAAGCTTTCTTT.

V is TRBV28 and J is TRBJ2-5; 14 bases match TRBD2. The ends lost 7 bases at V and 5 bases at J; junction bases unmatched: 12. The CDR3 is made up of 17 amino acids. CDR1 is MDHEN, CDR2 SYDVKM, per germline. The CDR3: CASNTAGLAGGTETQYF. CDR3 sequence (DNA): TGTGCCAGCAATACGGCCGGACTAGCGGGAGGAACGGAGACCCAGTACTTC. Together with reference TRBV28 and TRBJ2-5, the CDR3 gives the full variable domain: DVKVTQSSRYLVKRTGEKVFLECVQDMDHENMFWYRQDPGLGLRLIYFSYDVKMKEKGDIPEGYSVSREKKERFSLILESASTNQTSMYLCASNTAGLAGGTETQYFGPGTRLLVL.